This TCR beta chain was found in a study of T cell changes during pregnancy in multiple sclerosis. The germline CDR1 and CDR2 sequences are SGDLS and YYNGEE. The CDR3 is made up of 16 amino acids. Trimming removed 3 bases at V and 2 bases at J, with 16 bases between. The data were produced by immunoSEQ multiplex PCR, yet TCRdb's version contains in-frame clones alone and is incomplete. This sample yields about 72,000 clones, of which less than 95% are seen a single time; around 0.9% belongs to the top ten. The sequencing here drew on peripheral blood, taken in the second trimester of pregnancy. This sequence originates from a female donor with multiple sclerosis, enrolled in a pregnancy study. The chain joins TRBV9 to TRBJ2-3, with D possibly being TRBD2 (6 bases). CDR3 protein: CASSAPSGPSTDTQYF. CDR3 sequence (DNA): TGTGCCAGCAGCGCCCCAAGCGGGCCCTCCACAGATACGCAGTATTTT.